The present T cell receptor beta chain was sequenced within a study of blood T cell repertoires in COVID-19. Study-wide context: COVID-19 samples from acute and convalescent phases originated in the United States, Italy and Spain. PBMCs, B-cell-depleted T cells, or T cells were the source of the cDNA or gDNA that made up the material.

CDR1 and CDR2 from the germline V gene are MNHEY and SVGEGT. This CDR3 region has 12 residues. V was trimmed by 4 bases and J by 1 base, leaving 5 bases between them. The authors' processing: It was from reference gene primer amplification that nucleated cell counts were estimated. Clones were read by immunoSEQ multiplex PCR, and TCRdb kept only the in-frame ones, dropping some. The V and J calls and clone size are taken from that table; D and trimming were inferred from the DNA. The table includes approximately 82,000 clones, approximately 80% detected once. The clonotype originates from a woman aged 70-85 years with acute or convalescent COVID-19. Specimen: peripheral blood. V usage is TRBV6-2 or TRBV6-3 and J usage is TRBJ2-7; D unclear. This chain's CDR3 is CASSSISYEQYF. CDR3 sequence (DNA): TGTGCCAGCAGTTCAATTTCCTACGAGCAGTACTTC.